The TCR beta chain described here comes from a study of T cell changes during pregnancy in multiple sclerosis. The germline V gene encodes CDR1 SGDLS and CDR2 YYNGEE. CDR3 length: 14 amino acids. The V gene lost 0 bases and the J gene lost 8 bases, with 12 bases spanning the gap. Measured with immunoSEQ multiplex PCR; TCRdb has only the in-frame clones, and not every one. This sample yields approximately 100,000 clones, of which approximately 89% are seen a single time; less than 4.5% belongs to the top ten. The V call is TRBV9, the J call TRBJ1-5; possibly TRBD1 for D (5 bases). This clonotype was sampled from a female donor with multiple sclerosis, enrolled in a pregnancy study. This material consisted of peripheral blood, taken after pregnancy. DNA of the CDR3: TGTGCCAGCAGCGTAGGGGGAACAGGCGAGCCCCAGCATTTT. It specifies CASSVGGTGEPQHF.